This entry lists 7 T cell receptor beta chains sequenced from one sample in a study of CD8 T cells in Susac syndrome. It was with random hexamers that 0.5 to 1 ug RNA was reverse transcribed. MiXCR was run by TCRdb on the immunoSEQ multiplex PCR reads, yielding one entry per CDR3 protein. The repertoire holds about 100,000 distinct CDR3 sequences, with 95% as singletons. Sequenced: CD8+ T cells from PBMCs. These receptors originate from a human donor with Susac syndrome.

This chain links TRBV27 with TRBJ2-5, with 10 bases lining up with TRBD2. The CDR3 has 16 amino acids. V dropped 5 bases and J dropped 2; count of bases not matched to a gene: 8. The germline gives CDR1 MNHEY, CDR2 SMNVEV (reference sequence). For the CDR3, the DNA is TGTGCCAGCAGTGGGGTAGCGGGAGGAGGGCAAGAGACCCAGTACTTC. Amino acids: CASSGVAGGGQETQYF.

The chain joins TRBV12-3 or TRBV12-4 to TRBJ1-2, with TRBD1 identical over 8 bases. J lost 4 bases, V lost 5 bases, and 6 bases had no gene match. This CDR3 region has 14 residues. The CDR3 DNA follows: TGTGCCAGCAGTCCCGGGACAGGCCCCTATGGCTACACCTTC. Amino acid sequence: CASSPGTGPYGYTF.

The chain combines TRBV28 with TRBJ2-1; either TRBD1 or TRBD2 may fit D (5 bases each). With 3 bases removed from V and 0 bases from J, the gap between germline ends came to 9 bases. The CDR3 is made up of 15 amino acids. The germline V gene has CDR1 MDHEN and CDR2 SYDVKM. The CDR3 nucleotides are TGTGCCAGCAGTTTTGGGACGGGCTCCTACAATGAGCAGTTCTTC. Translated, it gives CASSFGTGSYNEQFF.

The genes are TRBV29-1 and TRBJ2-6; TRBD1 or TRBD2 may be the D gene (5 bases each). The CDR3 extends over 15 amino acids. Germline values: CDR1 SQVTM, CDR2 ANQGSEA. V lost 8 bases, J lost 0 bases, and 14 bases lay in between. The CDR3 nucleotides are TGCAGCTTCCGAGGGGAAGCCTCTGGGGCCAACGTCCTGACTTTC. This codes for CSFRGEASGANVLTF.

The chain joins TRBV28 to TRBJ1-2; a possible D gene is TRBD1 (5 bases). Germline CDR1 reads MDHEN; CDR2 reads SYDVKM. The CDR3 is 12 amino acids. The V and J ends lost 10 bases and 3 bases respectively, with 12 bases between them. For the CDR3, the DNA is TGTGCCACCTCGGGGCAGGACTATGGCTACACCTTC. As protein: CATSGQDYGYTF.

In its sample, this clonotype was seen a few times. CDR3 in DNA: TGTGCCAGCAGCCCCGGGGGGGGCACAGATACGCAGTATTTT. Translated, it gives CASSPGGGTDTQYF. The rearrangement links TRBV6-4 to TRBJ2-3; 8 positions match TRBD2. CDR1 MRHNA and CDR2 SNTAGT come from the germline V gene. The CDR3 has 14 residues. The V gene end was trimmed by 6 bases and the J gene end by 1 base; junction bases not matched to a gene: 3.

This clonotype was detected once. The rearrangement joins TRBV29-1 to TRBJ2-7; TRBD1 is a possible D gene (6 bases). CDR1 and CDR2 from the germline V gene are SQVTM and ANQGSEA. The V end lost 7 bases, the J end lost 6 bases, and 13 bases lay between the germline ends. The CDR3 is 11 amino acids. The CDR3 DNA is TGCAGCGCCCGAGGGGGAAGCGAGCAGTACTTC. This encodes CSARGGSEQYF.